The sample holds one count of the clone carrying this T cell receptor beta chain. The junction departs from the called germline gene at one end, perhaps through a read error. The PCR had 60 Vbeta and 13 Jbeta primers. Only in-frame clones appear in the TCRdb table, and some are missing; sequencing was by immunoSEQ multiplex PCR. The data show hundreds of thousands of clones, with approximately 78% seen just once and less than 4.5% held by the top ten. This record belongs to a study of cytomegalovirus exposure and HLA in healthy donors. The CDR3 covers 15 residues. Germline CDR1 SGHVS, CDR2 FQNEAQ. The gene calls are TRBV7-8 and TRBJ2-2, with 8 bases matching TRBD1. The material sequenced was PBMCs. The source is a male donor in good health and CMV-seronegative. CDR3 amino acids: CASRLAPDRAGELFF. The CDR3 nucleotides are TGTGCCAGCAGGTTAGCCCCGGACAGGGCCGGGGAGCTGTTTTTT.